This T cell receptor delta chain is from a study of fetal and pediatric gammadelta thymocytes (dated by TCRdb to between 2020 and 2023). As for the study more broadly: To strengthen a single-cell study of gammadelta thymocyte development, the researchers used bulk gammadelta thymocyte repertoires that mixed previously published data with newly generated, unpublished data. In total, the bulk gammadelta thymocyte repertoire set covered 10 subjects, made up of 7 pediatric thymus donors and 3 fetal thymus donors. Bulk gammadelta thymocyte repertoires combined previously published data (refs 27,28) with unpublished data. Bulk TCR repertoire data were added to increase subject numbers and strengthen the CDR3 publicity analysis.

Broader findings and caveats from the paper: Fetal gammadelta thymocyte repertoires were previously reported to be enriched for TRDV2, TRGV8 and TRGV9 usage, low N additions and public CDR3s compared with post-natal repertoires.

Staining of thymocytes was performed with Zombie NIR viability dye and with antibodies against CD3 (UCHT1), TCRgammadelta (11F2), TCRVgamma9 (IMMU360) and TCRVdelta2 (IMMU389). From human fetal and pediatric thymuses, sorted Vgamma9Vdelta2 and nonVgamma9Vdelta2 gammadelta thymocytes were used to generate bulk TRD and TRG CDR3 repertoires separately. Children undergoing cardiac surgery in Belgium were the source of the pediatric thymus tissue. The pediatric thymus donors in the study ranged in age from about 1 to 11 years. Thymic cell suspensions were prepared from fetal and post-natal thymuses as described previously. Vgamma9Vdelta2 thymocytes were sorted as cells that were CD3+ gammadeltaTCR+ Vgamma9+ Vdelta2+. Cell sorting was done on a FACS Aria III cell sorter (BD Biosciences). Its CDR3 holds 15 amino acids, cysteine through phenylalanine. The read is trimmed to its CDR3 DNA, 45 bases read in frame from base 1. The V end loses 1 base and the J end loses 3 bases, and a stretch of 14 bases separates them. Taken from the germline V gene, the CDR1 and CDR2 loops are GEAIGNYY and EKD.

The table lists this clone with a few counts. Its antigen remains unidentified. This sequence may be a read error, since a much larger clone differs from it by one base. The sample has other DNA sequences that encode this CDR3 too. TCRdb lists the instrument as Illumina MiSeq. The authors processed their data as follows. For publicity analysis, the Vgamma9Vdelta2 and nonVgamma9Vdelta2 bulk CDR3 files were merged for each subject into one combined repertoire per subject. Using base R and dplyr, each CDR3 amino acid sequence was checked across 9 single-cell datasets and 9 to 11 bulk repertoires to give a publicity score ranging from 0 to 19. Clone calls in TCRdb were regenerated from the public reads with CATT, after which identical DNA sequences shared one row. In this record, the V and J calls reflect TCRdb's handling and not the investigators' own analysis. Counted in this sample were 1,500 to 2,000 delta-chain clones; over 12% of them appeared once. Around 7% of the sample is taken by the ten largest.

The chain is made from TRDV2 and TRDJ1, with no D gene named confidently. Sequenced input: Vgamma9Vdelta2 gamma-delta T cells from the thymus. Sample cell subset or site, as interpreted from the label and publication: sorted CD3+gammadeltaTCR+Vgamma9+Vdelta2+ thymocytes. The TCR originated in a child who underwent cardiac surgery and was recorded as healthy. Read as DNA, the sequence is TGTGCCTGTGACACAGGAATACTAAGGTCCGATAAACTCATCTTT. It encodes CACDTGILRSDKLIF.